The clone carrying this T cell receptor (beta chain) is a singleton in its sample. The Seattle site enrolled patients during active infection and followed them longitudinally. Germline-derived CDR1 and CDR2 are SGHRS and YFSETQ. This CDR3 contains 16 residues. V lost 2 bases and J lost 0; bases outside the gene matches: 3. The table came from immunoSEQ multiplex PCR; TCRdb's copy has only in-frame clones and leaves some out. The sample records 200,000 or so clones, around four fifths being singletons. This specimen comes from a study of blood T cell repertoires in COVID-19. Study background: T cells, B-cell-depleted T cells, or PBMCs provided the cDNA or gDNA that served as material.

This receptor was obtained from a man aged 60 to 69 with COVID-19, enrolled during active disease. Material: peripheral blood. V and J are TRBV5-1 and TRBJ2-1, with 9 positions matching TRBD2. The CDR3 DNA reads TGCGCCAGCAGCTTCGTTAGCGGGAGCTCCTACAATGAGCAGTTCTTC. Protein sequence: CASSFVSGSSYNEQFF. Full variable domain (outside the CDR3, taken from reference TRBV5-1 and TRBJ2-1): KAGVTQTPRYLIKTRGQQVTLSCSPISGHRSVSWYQQTPGQGLQFLFEYFSETQRNKGNFPGRFSGRQFSNSRSEMNVSTLELGDSALYLCASSFVSGSSYNEQFFGPGTRLTVL.